A selection of T cell receptor beta chains follows, all from one sample in a study of OX40 agonist ivuxolimab in advanced cancers. TCRdb's table, derived via immunoSEQ multiplex PCR, lists solely in-frame clones and lacks some. The table records 9,500 to 12,000 clones, about three quarters of them present only once. Here the sequenced sample was CD4+ or CD8+ T cells sorted from blood, taken in a trial of the OX40 agonist ivuxolimab. These receptors were taken from an adult with an advanced solid tumor such as melanoma, head and neck, liver or kidney cancer. The CDR3 runs from the conserved cysteine through the conserved F or W. A D gene is named only where the DNA matches it firmly. Clone size is stated in some rows and not others, as once, few, many or a class when expanded.

d_call: .
j_call: TRBJ2-1
v_call: TRBV20-1
clone_size: .
cdr3_nt: TGCAGTGCTTTTCTCATTGAGCAGTTCTTC
cdr3_aa: CSAFLIEQFF

d_call: TRBD2
j_call: TRBJ2-1
v_call: TRBV29-1
clone_size: few
cdr3_nt: TGCAGCGGGGCCGGGACTAGCGGGAATTATGAGCAGTTCTTC
cdr3_aa: CSGAGTSGNYEQFF

d_call: .
j_call: TRBJ2-1
v_call: TRBV29-1
clone_size: once
cdr3_nt: TGCAGCGGAAGTTACAATGAGCAGTTCTTC
cdr3_aa: CSGSYNEQFF

d_call: .
j_call: TRBJ2-1
v_call: TRBV5-1
clone_size: .
cdr3_nt: TGCGCCAGCAGCGTCACAGGTCACGCCGCCTTGTACAATGAGCAGTTCTTC
cdr3_aa: CASSVTGHAALYNEQFF

d_call: .
j_call: TRBJ2-5
v_call: TRBV7-9
clone_size: .
cdr3_nt: TGTGCCAGCGATGGTGGGGTACAAGAGACCCAGTACTTC
cdr3_aa: CASDGGVQETQYF

d_call: .
j_call: TRBJ1-5
v_call: TRBV6-1
clone_size: .
cdr3_nt: TGTGCCACCCGTGTGGACCTTTATAGCAATCAGCCCCAGCATTTT
cdr3_aa: CATRVDLYSNQPQHF

d_call: .
j_call: TRBJ2-7
v_call: TRBV30
clone_size: .
cdr3_nt: TGTGCCTGGAGTGGTGCGACTCATCGGCGAGACGAAGCCTACGAGCAGTACTTC
cdr3_aa: CAWSGATHRRDEAYEQYF

d_call: .
j_call: TRBJ2-7
v_call: TRBV5-5
clone_size: few
cdr3_nt: TGTGCCAGCAGCCCGACTCTGGTCTACGAGCAGTACTTC
cdr3_aa: CASSPTLVYEQYF

d_call: .
j_call: TRBJ1-6
v_call: TRBV29-1
clone_size: .
cdr3_nt: TGCAGCGTTGAAACGGGCGATAATAATTCACCCCTCCACTTT
cdr3_aa: CSVETGDNNSPLHF

d_call: TRBD1
j_call: TRBJ1-1
v_call: TRBV4-2
clone_size: .
cdr3_nt: TGTGCCAGCAGCCAAGAGGGGGGGGACAGGGCGTGGGGTGAAGCTTTCTTT
cdr3_aa: CASSQEGGDRAWGEAFF

d_call: TRBD2
j_call: TRBJ2-5
v_call: TRBV4-2
clone_size: .
cdr3_nt: TGTGCCAGCAGCCTTCAGCGGGAGGGGATGGAGACCCAGTACTTC
cdr3_aa: CASSLQREGMETQYF

d_call: TRBD2
j_call: TRBJ2-2
v_call: TRBV7-3
clone_size: .
cdr3_nt: TGTGCCAGCAGCTTAGAACCTACTAGCGGGAGTAATACCGGGGAGCTGTTTTTT
cdr3_aa: CASSLEPTSGSNTGELFF

d_call: TRBD1
j_call: TRBJ1-4
v_call: TRBV30
clone_size: few
cdr3_nt: TGTGCCTGGAGTGTCGGTGCGACAGGGGAGGATGAAAAACTGTTTTTT
cdr3_aa: CAWSVGATGEDEKLFF

d_call: .
j_call: TRBJ1-1
v_call: TRBV9
clone_size: .
cdr3_nt: TGTGCCAGCAGCGGACGACAGTTGCCTATGAACACTGAAGCTTTCTTT
cdr3_aa: CASSGRQLPMNTEAFF

d_call: .
j_call: TRBJ1-1
v_call: TRBV28
clone_size: .
cdr3_nt: TGTGCCAGCACCATAGGGGGATCTGAAGCTTTCTTT
cdr3_aa: CASTIGGSEAFF

d_call: .
j_call: TRBJ2-1
v_call: TRBV18
clone_size: .
cdr3_nt: TGTGCCAGCTCACTAGGGTCTGGCAATGAGCAGTTCTTC
cdr3_aa: CASSLGSGNEQFF

d_call: .
j_call: TRBJ2-2
v_call: TRBV11-2
clone_size: .
cdr3_nt: TGTGCCAGCAGCTTAGACAGGGGACCCACCGGGGAGCTGTTTTTT
cdr3_aa: CASSLDRGPTGELFF

d_call: TRBD2
j_call: TRBJ2-5
v_call: TRBV4-3
clone_size: .
cdr3_nt: TGCGCCAGCAGCCAAGGCGGGAGCGGGCAAGAGACCCAGTACTTC
cdr3_aa: CASSQGGSGQETQYF

d_call: .
j_call: TRBJ2-2
v_call: TRBV9
clone_size: .
cdr3_nt: TGTGCCAGCTCCTTCGAGCGGGCGAACACCGGGGAGCTGTTTTTT
cdr3_aa: CASSFERANTGELFF

d_call: TRBD2
j_call: TRBJ2-1
v_call: TRBV7-3
clone_size: .
cdr3_nt: TGTGCCAGCAGCAGCGGGAATAACAATGAGCAGTTCTTC
cdr3_aa: CASSSGNNNEQFF